Below are 3 T cell receptor beta chains sequenced from a single sample in a study of early T cells in non-severe SARS-CoV-2 infection (dated by TCRdb to about 2021). The library was prepared using 5' RACE. For sequencing, a NextSeq 500 was employed. TCRdb reprocessing: public reads trimmed at Q25 with fastp, clones called with MiXCR, in-frame beta chains kept. Identical CDR3 protein sequences are pooled into one entry, listed with their most common genes and DNA. Recorded for this sample are around 70,000 distinct CDR3 sequences; approximately 10% of them occurred a single time. In total, the top ten clones hold around 3.5% of the sample. What was sequenced was whole blood. Every receptor here comes from an adult who was a healthcare worker with PCR-confirmed SARS-CoV-2 infection or an uninfected control (not recorded which).

The chain links TRBV27 to TRBJ2-7, with D possibly being TRBD1 or TRBD2 (5 bases each). The CDR3 sequence is 14 residues long. The V gene lost 2 bases and the J gene lost 4 bases, with 12 bases spanning the gap. The germline V gene has CDR1 MNHEY and CDR2 SMNVEV (reference sequence). The CDR3 DNA reads TGTGCCAGCAGTTTAGGGGGACGCTTATACGAGCAGTACTTC. It encodes CASSLGGRLYEQYF.

V is TRBV5-5 and J is TRBJ1-4, with D unresolved. The CDR3 loop spans 14 amino acids. Between the trimmed V and J ends, which lost 4 bases and 4 bases, there was a span of 11 bases. Per germline, CDR1 SGHKS and CDR2 YYEKEE (reference sequence). CDR3 sequence (DNA): TGTGCCAGCAGCACGCAGGCAATTAATGAAAAACTGTTTTTT. Translating it yields CASSTQAINEKLFF.

This clonotype has at least ten counts. V gene TRBV6-2 or TRBV6-3 combines with J gene TRBJ2-1, with a weak D call TRBD2 (6 bases). V was shortened by 3 bases and J by 10 bases, with 13 bases between the two germline ends. This CDR3 comprises 13 residues. Looked up from germline, CDR1 is MNHEY and CDR2 is SVGEGT. Here the CDR3 reads CASSYLGLGEQFF. In DNA, the CDR3 is TGTGCCAGCAGTTATTTGGGACTGGGCGAGCAGTTCTTC.